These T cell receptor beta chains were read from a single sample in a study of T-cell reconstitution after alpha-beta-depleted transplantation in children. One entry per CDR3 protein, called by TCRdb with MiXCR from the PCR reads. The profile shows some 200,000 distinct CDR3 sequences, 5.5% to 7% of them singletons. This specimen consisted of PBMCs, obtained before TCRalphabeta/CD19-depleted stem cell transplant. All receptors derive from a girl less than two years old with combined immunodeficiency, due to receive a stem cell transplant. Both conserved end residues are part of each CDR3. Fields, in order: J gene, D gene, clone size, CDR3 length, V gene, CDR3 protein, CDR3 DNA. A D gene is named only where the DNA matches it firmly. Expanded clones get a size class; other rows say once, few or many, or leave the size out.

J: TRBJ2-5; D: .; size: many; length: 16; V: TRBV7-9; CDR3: CASSFWIGGAKETQYF; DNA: TGTGCCAGCAGTTTTTGGATTGGCGGGGCCAAAGAGACCCAGTACTTC
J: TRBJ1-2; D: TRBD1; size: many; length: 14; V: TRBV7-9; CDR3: CASSLGTGRDGYTF; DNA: TGTGCCAGCAGCTTGGGGACAGGGAGAGATGGCTACACCTTC
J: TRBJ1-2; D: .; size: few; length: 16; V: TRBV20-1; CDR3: CSASFAGLGPNYGYTF; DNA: TGCAGTGCTAGCTTCGCGGGACTCGGACCTAACTATGGCTACACCTTC
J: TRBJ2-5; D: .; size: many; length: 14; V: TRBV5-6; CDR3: CASSLGLALETQYF; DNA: TGTGCCAGCAGCTTGGGGCTAGCGTTAGAGACCCAGTACTTC
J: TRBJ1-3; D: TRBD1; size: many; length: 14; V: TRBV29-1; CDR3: CSVDEGAEGNTIYF; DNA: TGCAGCGTTGATGAGGGGGCGGAAGGAAACACCATATATTTT
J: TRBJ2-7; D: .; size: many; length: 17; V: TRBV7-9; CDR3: CASSYQQGLLRSYEQYF; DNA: TGTGCCAGCAGCTACCAACAGGGACTGTTACGCTCCTACGAGCAGTACTTC
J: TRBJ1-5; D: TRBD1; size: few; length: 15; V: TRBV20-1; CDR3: CCASRSDRSNQPQHF; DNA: TGCTGTGCTAGTCGCTCGGACAGGTCAAATCAGCCCCAGCATTTT
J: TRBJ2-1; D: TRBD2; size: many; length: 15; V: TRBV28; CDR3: CASSSPGLALSEQFF; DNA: TGTGCCAGCAGTTCCCCGGGACTAGCTTTGAGTGAGCAGTTCTTC
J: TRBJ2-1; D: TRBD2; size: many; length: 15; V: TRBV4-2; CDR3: CASSHLGLAGNEQFF; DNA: TGTGCCAGCAGCCACTTGGGACTAGCGGGCAATGAGCAGTTCTTC
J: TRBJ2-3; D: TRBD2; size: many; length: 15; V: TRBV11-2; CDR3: CASSLFRGSSDTQYF; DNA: TGTGCCAGCAGCTTATTCCGCGGGAGCTCAGATACGCAGTATTTT
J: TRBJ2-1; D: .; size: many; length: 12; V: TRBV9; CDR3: CASSVSINEQFF; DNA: TGTGCCAGCAGCGTTAGTATCAATGAGCAGTTCTTC
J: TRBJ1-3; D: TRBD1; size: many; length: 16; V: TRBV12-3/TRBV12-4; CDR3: CASSLVQGTDRNTIYF; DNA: TGTGCCAGCAGTTTGGTTCAAGGGACAGACAGAAACACCATATATTTT
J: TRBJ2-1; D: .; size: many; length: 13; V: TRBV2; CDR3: CASRGYGYNEQFF; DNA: TGTGCCAGCAGGGGGTACGGGTACAATGAGCAGTTCTTC
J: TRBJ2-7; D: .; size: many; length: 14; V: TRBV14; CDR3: CASSQDYEAYEQYF; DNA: TGTGCCAGCAGCCAAGACTATGAGGCCTACGAGCAGTACTTC
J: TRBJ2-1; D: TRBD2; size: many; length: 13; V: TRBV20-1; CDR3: CSASSGRANEQFF; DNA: TGCAGTGCTTCTAGCGGGAGGGCTAATGAGCAGTTCTTC
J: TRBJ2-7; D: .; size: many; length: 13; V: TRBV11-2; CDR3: CASSLPLVYEQYF; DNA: TGTGCCAGCAGCTTACCGTTAGTCTACGAGCAGTACTTC
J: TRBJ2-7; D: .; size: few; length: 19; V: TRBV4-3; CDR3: CASSQEMSLEGGPSYEQYF; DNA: TGCGCCAGCAGCCAAGAAATGAGTTTGGAGGGGGGCCCCTCCTACGAGCAGTACTTC
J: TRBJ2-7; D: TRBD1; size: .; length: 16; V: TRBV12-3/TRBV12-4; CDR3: CASSLRSTGGRNEQYF; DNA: TGTGCCAGCAGTTTAAGGTCTACAGGGGGCCGGAACGAGCAGTACTTC
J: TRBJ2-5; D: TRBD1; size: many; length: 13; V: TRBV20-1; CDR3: CSARTGGGETQYF; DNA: TGCAGTGCCCGGACAGGGGGCGGAGAGACCCAGTACTTC
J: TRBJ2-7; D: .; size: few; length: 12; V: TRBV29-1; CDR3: CSVTQGTYEQYF; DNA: TGCAGCGTCACACAAGGAACCTACGAGCAGTACTTC
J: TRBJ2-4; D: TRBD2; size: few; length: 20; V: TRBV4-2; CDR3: CASSQERSGGVPLGENIQYF; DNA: TGTGCCAGCAGCCAAGAAAGATCGGGAGGGGTGCCGCTGGGGGAAAACATTCAGTACTTC
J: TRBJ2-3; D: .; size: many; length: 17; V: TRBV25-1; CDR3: CASSEWGTGSRSDTQYF; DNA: TGTGCCAGCAGTGAATGGGGGACCGGGAGTAGGTCGGATACGCAGTATTTT
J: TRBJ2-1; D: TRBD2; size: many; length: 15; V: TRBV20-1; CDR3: CSARDRLAGHNEQFF; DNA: TGCAGTGCTAGAGATAGGCTAGCGGGGCACAATGAGCAGTTCTTC
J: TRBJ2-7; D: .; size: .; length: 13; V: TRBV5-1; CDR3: CASSVRATYEQYF; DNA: TGCGCCAGCAGCGTCCGGGCCACCTACGAGCAGTACTTC
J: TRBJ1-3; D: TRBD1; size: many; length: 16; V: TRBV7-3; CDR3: CASSLQGDVSGNTIYF; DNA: TGTGCCAGCAGCTTACAGGGGGACGTCTCTGGAAACACCATATATTTT
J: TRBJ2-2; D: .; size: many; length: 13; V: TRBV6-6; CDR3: CASSRSSPGELFF; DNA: TGTGCCAGCTCTAGGAGTTCCCCCGGGGAGCTGTTTTTT
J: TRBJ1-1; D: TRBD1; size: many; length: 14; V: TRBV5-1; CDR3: CASSSTTGGTEAFF; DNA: TGCGCCAGCAGCTCGACCACAGGGGGGACTGAAGCTTTCTTT
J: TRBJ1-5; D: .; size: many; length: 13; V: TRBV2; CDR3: CASRPDSNQPQHF; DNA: TGTGCCAGCCGACCGGATAGCAATCAGCCCCAGCATTTT
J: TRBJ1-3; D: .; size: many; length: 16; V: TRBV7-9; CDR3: CASSLMAAVSGNTIYF; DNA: TGTGCCAGCAGCTTAATGGCTGCCGTCTCTGGAAACACCATATATTTT
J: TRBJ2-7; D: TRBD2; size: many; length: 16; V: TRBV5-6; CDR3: CASSFGSGGLVYEQYF; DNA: TGTGCCAGCAGCTTCGGTAGCGGGGGCCTTGTCTACGAGCAGTACTTC
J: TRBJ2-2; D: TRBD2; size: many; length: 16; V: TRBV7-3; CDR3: CASSLGLAGLTGELFF; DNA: TGTGCCAGCAGCCTGGGACTAGCGGGACTCACCGGGGAGCTGTTTTTT
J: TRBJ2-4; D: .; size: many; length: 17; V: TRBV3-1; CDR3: CASSQPSGTSAKNIQYF; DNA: TGTGCCAGCAGCCAACCCTCCGGGACCTCAGCCAAAAACATTCAGTACTTC
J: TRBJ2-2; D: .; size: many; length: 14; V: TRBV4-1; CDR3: CASRVGAFAGELFF; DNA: TGCGCCAGCAGGGTAGGAGCGTTCGCCGGGGAGCTGTTTTTT
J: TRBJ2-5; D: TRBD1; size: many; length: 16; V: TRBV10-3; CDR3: CAISGGTGGPEETQYF; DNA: TGTGCCATCAGTGGGGGGACAGGGGGCCCTGAAGAGACCCAGTACTTC
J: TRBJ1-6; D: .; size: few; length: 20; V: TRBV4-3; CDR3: CASSQDSAPGRGSRDSPLHF; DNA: TGCGCCAGCAGCCAAGATTCCGCTCCAGGCCGAGGGAGTAGGGATTCACCCCTCCACTTT
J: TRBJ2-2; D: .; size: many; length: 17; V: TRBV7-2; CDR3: CASSLAAWGRGTGELFF; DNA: TGTGCCAGCAGCTTAGCAGCTTGGGGGAGAGGTACCGGGGAGCTGTTTTTT
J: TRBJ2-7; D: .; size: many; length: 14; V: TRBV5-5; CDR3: CASRDQAWVREQYF; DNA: TGTGCCAGCAGAGATCAGGCCTGGGTACGCGAGCAGTACTTC
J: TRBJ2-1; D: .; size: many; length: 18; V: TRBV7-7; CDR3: CASSPCRGGEARDNEQFF; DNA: TGTGCTAGCAGCCCATGCAGGGGGGGCGAGGCACGGGACAATGAGCAGTTCTTC
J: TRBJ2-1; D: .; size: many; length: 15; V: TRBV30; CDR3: CAWSATGTVYNEQFF; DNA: TGTGCCTGGAGTGCTACCGGGACGGTATACAATGAGCAGTTCTTC
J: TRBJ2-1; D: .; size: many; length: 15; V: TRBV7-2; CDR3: CASSLSGTRGREQFF; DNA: TGTGCCAGCAGCTTATCCGGGACTCGGGGTAGGGAGCAGTTCTTC
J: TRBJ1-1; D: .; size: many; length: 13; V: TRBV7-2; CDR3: CASSPRVGAEAFF; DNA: TGTGCCAGCAGCCCTCGGGTTGGGGCTGAAGCTTTCTTT
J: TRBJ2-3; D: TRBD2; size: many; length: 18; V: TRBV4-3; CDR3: CASSQDLAAFTSTDTQYF; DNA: TGCGCCAGCAGCCAAGACCTAGCGGCCTTTACTAGCACAGATACGCAGTATTTT
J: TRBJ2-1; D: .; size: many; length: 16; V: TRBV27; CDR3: CASSLGGGSSYNEQFF; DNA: TGTGCCAGCAGTTTAGGTGGGGGGAGCTCCTACAATGAGCAGTTCTTC